These T cell receptor beta chains were read from a single sample in a study of OX40 agonist ivuxolimab in advanced cancers. The assay was immunoSEQ multiplex PCR, and TCRdb's table has in-frame clones only and misses some. The sample includes tens of thousands of clones, approximately 85% of them seen just once. The material was CD4+ or CD8+ T cells sorted from blood, obtained in a trial of the OX40 agonist ivuxolimab. The receptors here all came from an adult with an advanced solid tumor such as melanoma, head and neck, liver or kidney cancer. CDR3s include the opening cysteine and the closing phenylalanine or tryptophan. A D gene is named only where the DNA matches it firmly. Some rows mark clone size as missing; the rest say once, few, many or name a class of expanded clone.

J gene	D gene	CDR3 length	clone size	V gene	CDR3 protein	CDR3 DNA
TRBJ1-5	.	11	few	TRBV7-3	CASSPRRPQHF	TGTGCCAGCAGCCCCCGCAGGCCCCAGCATTTT
TRBJ2-5	.	13	.	TRBV30	CAWSQGRRETQYF	TGTGCCTGGAGTCAGGGTAGGAGAGAGACCCAGTACTTC
TRBJ1-1	TRBD1	12	.	TRBV27	CASSSHRGRAFF	TGTGCCAGCAGCTCACACAGGGGACGCGCTTTCTTT
TRBJ2-2	.	15	.	TRBV27	CASSFIVVPGGELFF	TGTGCCAGCAGTTTCATAGTAGTACCCGGCGGGGAGCTGTTTTTT
TRBJ2-1	.	14	.	TRBV10-3	CAISPKASGYEQFF	TGTGCCATCAGCCCCAAGGCCTCGGGGTATGAGCAGTTCTTC
TRBJ2-6	.	18	.	TRBV27	CASSFRSGSISGANVLTF	TGTGCCAGCAGTTTCCGCAGCGGGTCGATCTCTGGGGCCAACGTCCTGACTTTC
TRBJ2-7	TRBD1	11	.	TRBV20-1	CSAETGVEQYF	TGCAGTGCCGAGACAGGGGTCGAGCAGTACTTC
TRBJ2-5	.	15	.	TRBV5-1	CASSLHSGAGETQYF	TGCGCCAGCAGCTTGCATTCAGGGGCTGGGGAGACCCAGTACTTC
TRBJ2-1	.	11	.	TRBV20-1	CSARVVSEQFF	TGCAGTGCTAGAGTCGTTTCTGAGCAGTTCTTC
TRBJ2-7	TRBD1	16	.	TRBV7-9	CASSTDRGLFSYEQYF	TGTGCCAGCAGCACGGACAGGGGGCTCTTCTCCTACGAGCAGTACTTC
TRBJ2-3	.	15	.	TRBV4-1	CASSQLSGAADTQYF	TGCGCCAGCAGCCAACTCTCGGGGGCTGCAGATACGCAGTATTTT
TRBJ1-6	TRBD1	15	.	TRBV7-6	CASSPGTGPNSPLHF	TGTGCCAGCAGCCCCGGGACAGGGCCTAATTCACCCCTCCACTTT
TRBJ2-2	.	15	few	TRBV9	CASSPGTANTGELFF	TGTGCCAGCAGCCCCGGGACGGCGAACACCGGGGAGCTGTTTTTT
TRBJ1-2	.	14	.	TRBV2	CARGGEGTNYGYTF	TGTGCCAGAGGAGGGGAGGGGACTAACTATGGCTACACCTTC
TRBJ2-7	.	13	.	TRBV7-2	CASSLAGMYEQYF	TGTGCCAGCAGCTTAGCGGGAATGTACGAGCAGTACTTC
TRBJ1-1	.	16	.	TRBV11-2	CASSSPEGGSNTEAFF	TGTGCCAGCAGCTCTCCCGAGGGAGGGAGCAACACTGAAGCTTTCTTT
TRBJ1-1	.	13	.	TRBV7-3	CASSSSVGTEAFF	TGTGCCAGCAGCTCATCGGTGGGCACTGAAGCTTTCTTT
TRBJ2-3	TRBD2	15	.	TRBV28	CASEGLAGTRYTQYF	TGTGCCAGCGAGGGACTAGCGGGGACCAGGTATACGCAGTATTTT
TRBJ2-7	.	14	once	TRBV28	CASSFPDRSYEQYF	TGTGCCAGCAGTTTCCCGGACAGAAGCTACGAGCAGTACTTC
TRBJ2-3	.	14	.	TRBV19	CASSAGIFTDTQYF	TGTGCCAGTAGTGCGGGGATTTTCACAGATACGCAGTATTTT
TRBJ2-1	.	13	.	TRBV5-6	CASSLRPQGEQFF	TGTGCCAGCAGCTTGAGGCCCCAGGGTGAGCAGTTCTTC
TRBJ2-1	.	16	.	TRBV6-4	CASSDTGGHSYNEQFF	TGTGCCAGCAGTGACACTGGGGGCCACTCCTACAATGAGCAGTTCTTC
TRBJ2-3	TRBD1	14	once	TRBV13	CASSLGQVGDTQYF	TGTGCCAGCAGCCTCGGACAGGTGGGAGATACGCAGTATTTT
TRBJ1-1	.	15	few	TRBV4-1	CASSQDAGVNTEAFF	TGCGCCAGCAGCCAAGATGCAGGGGTCAACACTGAAGCTTTCTTT
TRBJ1-5	TRBD1	18	.	TRBV15	CATSRGVTGGRSNQPQHF	TGTGCCACCAGCAGAGGGGTCACAGGGGGCAGGAGCAATCAGCCCCAGCATTTT
TRBJ1-2	TRBD1	13	.	TRBV29-1	CSAYRGPRYGYTF	TGCAGCGCGTACAGGGGGCCCCGCTATGGCTACACCTTC
TRBJ1-4	TRBD1	14	once	TRBV13	CASSLTGINEKLFF	TGTGCCAGCAGCCTGACAGGGATTAATGAAAAACTGTTTTTT
TRBJ2-7	.	16	.	TRBV27	CASSLLGGGHPYEQYF	TGTGCCAGCAGTTTACTAGGGGGGGGTCATCCCTACGAGCAGTACTTC
TRBJ1-1	.	12	.	TRBV5-6	CASSPGGTEAFF	TGTGCCAGCAGTCCCGGGGGCACTGAAGCTTTCTTT
TRBJ2-5	.	15	once	TRBV28	CASSLHQGTQETQYF	TGTGCCAGCAGTTTACACCAGGGGACCCAAGAGACCCAGTACTTC
TRBJ2-2	TRBD2	15	.	TRBV4-2	CASSQVLAGNGELFF	TGTGCCAGCAGCCAAGTACTAGCGGGAAACGGGGAGCTGTTTTTT
TRBJ2-7	TRBD1	15	.	TRBV10-3	CAISEPGQDRYEQYF	TGTGCCATCAGTGAGCCAGGACAGGATCGCTACGAGCAGTACTTC
TRBJ2-2	TRBD2	15	.	TRBV5-1	CASSGTSGRAGELFF	TGCGCCAGCAGCGGGACTAGCGGGAGGGCCGGGGAGCTGTTTTTT
TRBJ1-1	.	11	.	TRBV7-9	CASSTNTEAFF	TGTGCCAGCAGCACAAACACTGAAGCTTTCTTT
TRBJ2-5	.	15	once	TRBV4-2	CASSQGYSGGETQYF	TGTGCCAGCAGCCAGGGTTATAGTGGGGGGGAGACCCAGTACTTC
TRBJ2-1	.	12	.	TRBV4-2	CASSQQGNEQFF	TGTGCCAGCAGCCAGCAGGGCAATGAGCAGTTCTTC
TRBJ1-4	.	11	.	TRBV30	CAWQRNEKLFF	TGTGCCTGGCAGCGAAATGAAAAACTGTTTTTT
TRBJ2-2	TRBD2	14	.	TRBV19	CASSLSGSTGELFF	TGTGCCAGTAGTCTTAGCGGGAGTACCGGGGAGCTGTTTTTT
TRBJ1-5	.	14	.	TRBV2	CASGDRRGNQPQHF	TGTGCCAGCGGTGATCGCAGGGGTAATCAGCCCCAGCATTTT
TRBJ1-3	.	15	.	TRBV2	CASSLTGGSGNTIYF	TGTGCCAGCAGCCTAACAGGAGGCTCTGGAAACACCATATATTTT
TRBJ1-2	.	16	.	TRBV6-6	CASSYSEETSIYGYTF	TGTGCCAGCAGTTACTCAGAGGAGACGTCCATTTATGGCTACACCTTC
TRBJ2-1	.	13	.	TRBV30	CAWSGGTYNEQFF	TGTGCCTGGAGTGGAGGGACTTACAATGAGCAGTTCTTC
TRBJ2-3	TRBD1	17	few	TRBV18	CASSSGQSVVRTDTQYF	TGTGCCAGCTCGTCGGGACAGTCGGTAGTTAGGACAGATACGCAGTATTTT
TRBJ2-3	.	14	.	TRBV13	CASSLEQFTDTQYF	TGTGCCAGCAGCTTAGAACAGTTCACAGATACGCAGTATTTT
TRBJ2-4	.	12	.	TRBV5-6	CASSLADGIQYF	TGTGCCAGCAGCCTGGCCGACGGAATTCAGTACTTC
TRBJ1-2	.	9	few	TRBV29-1	CSDQAGYTF	TGCAGCGATCAGGCTGGCTACACCTTC
TRBJ2-1	TRBD2	15	.	TRBV27	CASSLGTSGNNEQFF	TGTGCCAGCAGTTTAGGGACTAGCGGGAACAATGAGCAGTTCTTC
TRBJ1-2	TRBD1	16	few	TRBV11-2	CASSSGQGAANYGYTF	TGTGCCAGCAGCTCCGGACAGGGGGCCGCGAACTATGGCTACACCTTC
TRBJ2-7	TRBD2	15	few	TRBV28	CASSFPLAGGYEQYF	TGTGCCAGCAGTTTTCCGCTAGCGGGGGGCTACGAGCAGTACTTC
TRBJ2-7	.	14	.	TRBV28	CATNLQGNSFEQYF	TGTGCCACCAACCTCCAGGGGAATAGCTTCGAGCAGTACTTC
TRBJ1-3	.	13	once	TRBV25-1	CASTQGTGNTIYF	TGTGCCAGCACACAGGGTACTGGAAACACCATATATTTT